This paragraph covers one T cell receptor beta chain sequence. This clonotype turned up a few times. Its antigen target is currently unknown. No base qualities exist here, and no much larger clone lies one base off it. This sample is part of a study of T-cell memory formation after mild COVID-19 (dated by TCRdb to 2020 to 2023). For the wider study: TCR sequence clusters from the two donors were found to be largely donor specific. In a couple of donors, T-cell clones that expanded and contracted after mild COVID-19 were tracked by sequencing TCRalpha and TCRbeta repertoires over time. Two young, previously healthy adult volunteers made up the cohort, one male and one female. The investigation overall reported the following: Some responding clones were detected in pre-infection memory, suggesting pre-existing cross-reactive memory T cells joined the SARS-CoV-2 response. Whether the second-wave clones peaking on day 37 were SARS-CoV-2 specific was not confirmed. Only two mild cases were covered in the study, and larger cohorts including severe cases with pre-infection samples were considered necessary. Balanced CD4/CD8 phenotypes were observed for clones contracting from day 15 to 85, whereas a bias towards CD4+ was observed for a second wave of clones expanding from day 15 to 37. Contracting CD4+ clones were found mainly in CM and EM memory subsets, while CD8+ clones were enriched in EMRA.

PBMCs were isolated by Ficoll-Paque density gradient centrifugation. From the cysteine through the phenylalanine, the CDR3 covers 14 amino acids. The kept DNA is CDR3 alone, 42 bases in frame from the first base. Trimming at the junction amounts to 1 base on V and 5 bases on J, and the germline ends lie 12 bases apart. From a lookup of the germline V gene, CDR1 and CDR2 are SGHRS and YFSETQ. Sequencing used an Illumina NovaSeq 6000. TCRalpha and TCRbeta cDNA libraries were built by 5'RACE with constant-segment primers, adding sample barcodes and unique molecular identifiers. RNA was extracted from every sample with Trizol reagent. Amplification of the libraries took two PCR steps, and the second step added a second sample barcode plus Illumina TruSeq adapters. Libraries were sequenced on an Illumina NovaSeq with 2 x 150 bp paired-end reads. As for the authors' bioinformatics: The reads were demultiplexed and collapsed into UMI-guided consensus sequences using migec v1.2.7. Using mixcr v2.1.11, UMI consensuses were aligned to TRA and TRB V and J templates and then assembled into clonotypes. A clonotype was counted as expanded or contracted only if both edgeR and NoisET called the change significant, with noise models trained on biological replicates. edgeR calls used a false discovery rate-adjusted p below 0.01 and a log2 fold-change threshold of 1. PCA with hierarchical clustering of max-normalized trajectories of the 1000 most abundant clonotypes was used as exploratory dynamics analysis. Each responding clone was given a CD4 or CD8 phenotype based on the CD4+ and CD8+ repertoires, which had been sequenced separately. TCRdb's own reprocessing of the public reads used fastp at Q25 and MiXCR and kept productive beta chains. Rows matching on CDR3 protein sequence are summarized as one entry with the most common DNA and genes. The V and J calls here are based on TCRdb, not the publication. In all, the sample holds roughly 250,000 distinct CDR3 sequences, and 15% to 20% of those were seen once. Around 3.4% of the sample is held by the ten biggest clonotypes.

The material sequenced was PBMCs or a T cell subset sorted from them (not recorded which). This receptor chain uses TRBV5-1 and TRBJ2-5; a tentative D call is TRBD1 (6 bases match). The receptor comes from a man between 18 and 35 years old who had mild COVID-19 (a few samples of this study predate the infection). The sample titles of this study are shuffled in the database, so cell type and time point are left out; the donor was told from shared clones. For the CDR3, the sequence is CASSLNRVWETQYF. The sequenced DNA is TGCGCCAGCAGCTTGAACAGGGTTTGGGAGACCCAGTACTTC.